The sequence of this TCR beta chain was determined in a study of T cell responses to AZD1222 COVID-19 vaccine. Overall study context: Investigators merged groups given second doses at roughly 4 or roughly 12 weeks.

Trimming pared 3 bases from V and 5 bases from J, leaving 10 bases between. Germline CDR1 and CDR2: LNHNV and YYDKDF (reference sequence). The CDR3 has 13 amino acids. Sequencing used immunoSEQ multiplex PCR; TCRdb keeps in-frame clones, though not all of them. In the table there are about 150,000 clones, nearly 95% of which are singletons. This sequence was found in an adult in good health. The V and J genes are TRBV15 and TRBJ2-5; tentative D call: TRBD2 (6 bases). Source: peripheral blood, taken on day 0 of AZD1222 vaccination. CDR3 amino acids: CATSRGGEETQYF. The CDR3 nucleotides read TGTGCCACCAGCAGGGGGGGAGAGGAGACCCAGTACTTC.